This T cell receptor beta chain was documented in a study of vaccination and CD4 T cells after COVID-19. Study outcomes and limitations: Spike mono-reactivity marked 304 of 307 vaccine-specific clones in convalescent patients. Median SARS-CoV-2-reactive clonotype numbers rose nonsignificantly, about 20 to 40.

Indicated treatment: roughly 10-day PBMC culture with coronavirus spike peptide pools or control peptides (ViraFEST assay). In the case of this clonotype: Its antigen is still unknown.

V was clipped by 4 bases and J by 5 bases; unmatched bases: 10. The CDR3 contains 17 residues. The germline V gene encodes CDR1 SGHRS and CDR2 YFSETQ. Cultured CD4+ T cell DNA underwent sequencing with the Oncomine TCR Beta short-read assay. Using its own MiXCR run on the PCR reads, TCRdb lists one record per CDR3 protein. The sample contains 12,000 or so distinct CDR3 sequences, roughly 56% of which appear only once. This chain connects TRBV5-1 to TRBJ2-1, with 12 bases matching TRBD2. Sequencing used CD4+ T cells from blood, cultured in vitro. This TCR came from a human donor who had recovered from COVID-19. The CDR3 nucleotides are TGCGCCAGCAGCCCAACCCAACTAGCGGGAGGTAACAATGAGCAGTTCTTC. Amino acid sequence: CASSPTQLAGGNNEQFF.